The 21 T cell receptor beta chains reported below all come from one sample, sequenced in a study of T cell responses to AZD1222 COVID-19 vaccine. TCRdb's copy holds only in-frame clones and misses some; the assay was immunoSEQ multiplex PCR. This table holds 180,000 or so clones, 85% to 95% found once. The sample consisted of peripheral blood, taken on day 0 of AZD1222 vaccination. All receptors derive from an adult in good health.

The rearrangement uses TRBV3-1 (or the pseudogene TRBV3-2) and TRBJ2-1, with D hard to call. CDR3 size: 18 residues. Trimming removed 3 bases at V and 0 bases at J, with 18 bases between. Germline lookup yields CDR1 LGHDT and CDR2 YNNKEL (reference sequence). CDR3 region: CASSHGFRLASSYNEQFF. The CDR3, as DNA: TGTGCCAGCAGCCATGGGTTTCGGCTGGCTAGCTCCTACAATGAGCAGTTCTTC.

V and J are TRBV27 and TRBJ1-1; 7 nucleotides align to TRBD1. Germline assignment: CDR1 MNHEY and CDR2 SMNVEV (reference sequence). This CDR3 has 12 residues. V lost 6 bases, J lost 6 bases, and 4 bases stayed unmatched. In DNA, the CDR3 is TGTGCCAGCAGCCCCAGGGGGGCTGAAGCTTTCTTT. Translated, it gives CASSPRGAEAFF.

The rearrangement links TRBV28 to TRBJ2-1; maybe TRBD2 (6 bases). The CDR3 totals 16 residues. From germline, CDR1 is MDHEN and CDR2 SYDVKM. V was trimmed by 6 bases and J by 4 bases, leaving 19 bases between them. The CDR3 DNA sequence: TGTGCCAGCAGCCCCTATCCGGCGGGGCTTTACAATGAGCAGTTCTTC. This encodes CASSPYPAGLYNEQFF.

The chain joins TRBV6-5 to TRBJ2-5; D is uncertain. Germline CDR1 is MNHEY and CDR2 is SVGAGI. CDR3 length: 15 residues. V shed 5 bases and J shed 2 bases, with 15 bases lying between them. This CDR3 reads CASSPLGGTQETQYF. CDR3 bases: TGTGCCAGCAGTCCCTTGGGTGGCACTCAAGAGACCCAGTACTTC.

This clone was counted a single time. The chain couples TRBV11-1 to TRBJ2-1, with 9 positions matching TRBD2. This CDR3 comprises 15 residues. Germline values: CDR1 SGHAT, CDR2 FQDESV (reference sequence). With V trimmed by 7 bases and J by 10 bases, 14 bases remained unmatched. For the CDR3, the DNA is TGTGCCAGCACCTGGGGGACTAGCAACCCGCAAGAGCAGTTCTTC. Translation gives CASTWGTSNPQEQFF.

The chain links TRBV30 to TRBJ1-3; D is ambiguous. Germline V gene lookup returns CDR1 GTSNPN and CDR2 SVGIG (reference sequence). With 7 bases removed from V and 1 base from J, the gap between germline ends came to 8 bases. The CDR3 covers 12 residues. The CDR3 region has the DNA TGTGCCTCATCGAGGTCTGGAAACACCATATATTTT. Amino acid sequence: CASSRSGNTIYF.

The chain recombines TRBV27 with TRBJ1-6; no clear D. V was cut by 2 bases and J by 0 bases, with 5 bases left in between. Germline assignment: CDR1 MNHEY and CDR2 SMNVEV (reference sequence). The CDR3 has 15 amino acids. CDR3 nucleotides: TGTGCCAGCAGTTTACTAAGCTCCTATAATTCACCCCTCCACTTT. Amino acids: CASSLLSSYNSPLHF.

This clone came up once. CDR3 nucleotide sequence: TGCGCCAGCAGCTTGGGGGGGACTAGCGGGAGACCCACCGGGGAGCTGTTTTTT. Residues: CASSLGGTSGRPTGELFF. V gene TRBV5-1 combines with J gene TRBJ2-2; 14 bases match TRBD2. The CDR3 extends over 18 amino acids. In germline, CDR1 is SGHRS, CDR2 YFSETQ. Trimming at V came to 0 bases and at J to 4 bases, leaving 5 bases not matched to a gene. Full variable domain (rest looked up from reference TRBV5-1 and TRBJ2-2): KAGVTQTPRYLIKTRGQQVTLSCSPISGHRSVSWYQQTPGQGLQFLFEYFSETQRNKGNFPGRFSGRQFSNSRSEMNVSTLELGDSALYLCASSLGGTSGRPTGELFFGEGSRLTVL.

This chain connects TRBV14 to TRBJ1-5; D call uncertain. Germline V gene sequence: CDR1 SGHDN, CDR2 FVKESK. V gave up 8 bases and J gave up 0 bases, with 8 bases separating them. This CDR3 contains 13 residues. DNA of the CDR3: TGTGCCAGCGCAGAGTCTAGCAATCAGCCCCAGCATTTT. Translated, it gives CASAESSNQPQHF.

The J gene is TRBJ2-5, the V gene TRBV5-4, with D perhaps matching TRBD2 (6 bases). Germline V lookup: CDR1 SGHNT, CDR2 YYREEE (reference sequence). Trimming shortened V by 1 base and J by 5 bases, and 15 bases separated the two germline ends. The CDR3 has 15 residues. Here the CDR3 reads CASSLKNSGRETQYF. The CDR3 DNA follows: TGTGCCAGCAGCTTGAAGAATAGCGGACGGGAGACCCAGTACTTC.

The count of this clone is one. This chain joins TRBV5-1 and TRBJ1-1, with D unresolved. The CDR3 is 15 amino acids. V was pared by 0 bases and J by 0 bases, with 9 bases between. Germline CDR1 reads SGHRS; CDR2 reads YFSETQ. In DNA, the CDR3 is TGCGCCAGCAGCTTGGCCATGGGGTTGAACACTGAAGCTTTCTTT. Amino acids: CASSLAMGLNTEAFF.

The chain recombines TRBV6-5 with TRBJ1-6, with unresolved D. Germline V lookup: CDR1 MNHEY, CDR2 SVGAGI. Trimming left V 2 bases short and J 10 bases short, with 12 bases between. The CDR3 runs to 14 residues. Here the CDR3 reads CASSYTPRRSPLHF. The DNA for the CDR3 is TGTGCCAGCAGTTACACCCCGAGGAGATCACCCCTCCACTTT.

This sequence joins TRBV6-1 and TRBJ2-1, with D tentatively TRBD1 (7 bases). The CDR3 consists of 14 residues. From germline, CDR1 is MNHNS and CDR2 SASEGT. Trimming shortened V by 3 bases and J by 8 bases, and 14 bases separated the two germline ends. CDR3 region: CASSELEGAYEQFF. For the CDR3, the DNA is TGTGCCAGCAGTGAGTTGGAGGGGGCTTATGAGCAGTTCTTC.

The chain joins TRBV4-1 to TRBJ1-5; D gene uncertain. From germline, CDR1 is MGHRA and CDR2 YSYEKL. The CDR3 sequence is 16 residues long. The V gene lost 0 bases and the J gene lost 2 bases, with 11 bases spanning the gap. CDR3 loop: CASSQEPPLGNQPQHF. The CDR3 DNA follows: TGCGCCAGCAGCCAAGAACCACCGCTCGGCAATCAGCCCCAGCATTTT.

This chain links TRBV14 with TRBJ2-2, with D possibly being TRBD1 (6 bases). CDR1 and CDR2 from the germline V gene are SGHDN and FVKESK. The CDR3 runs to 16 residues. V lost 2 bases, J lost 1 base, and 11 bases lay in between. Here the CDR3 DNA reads TGTGCCAGCAGCCAAATCGACAGGTGGAACACCGGGGAGCTGTTTTTT. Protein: CASSQIDRWNTGELFF.

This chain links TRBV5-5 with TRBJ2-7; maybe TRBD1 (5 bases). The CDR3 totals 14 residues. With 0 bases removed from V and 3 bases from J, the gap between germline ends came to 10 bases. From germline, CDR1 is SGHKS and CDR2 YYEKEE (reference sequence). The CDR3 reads CASSLARDGYEQYF. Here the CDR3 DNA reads TGTGCCAGCAGCTTGGCCAGGGATGGCTACGAGCAGTACTTC.

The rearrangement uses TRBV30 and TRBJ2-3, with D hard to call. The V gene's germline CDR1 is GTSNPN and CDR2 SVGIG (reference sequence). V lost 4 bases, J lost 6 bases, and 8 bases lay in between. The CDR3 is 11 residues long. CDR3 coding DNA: TGTGCCTGGACAGCAGGTGATACGCAGTATTTT. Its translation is CAWTAGDTQYF. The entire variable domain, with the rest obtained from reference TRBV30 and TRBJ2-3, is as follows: SQTIHQWPATLVQPVGSPLSLECTVEGTSNPNLYWYRQAAGRGLQLLFYSVGIGQISSEVPQNLSASRPQDRQFILSSKKLLLSDSGFYLCAWTAGDTQYFGPGTRLTVL.

The CDR3 bases are TGTGCCACCAGCAGAGATAGGCTTGGGGGTAGATTGCCCCAGCATTTT. Translated, it gives CATSRDRLGGRLPQHF. The chain employs TRBV15 and TRBJ1-5; TRBD1 might be the D (5 bases). Germline CDR1 reads LNHNV; CDR2 reads YYDKDF (reference sequence). Between the trimmed V and J ends, which lost 0 bases and 9 bases, there was a span of 18 bases. There are 16 residues in the CDR3.

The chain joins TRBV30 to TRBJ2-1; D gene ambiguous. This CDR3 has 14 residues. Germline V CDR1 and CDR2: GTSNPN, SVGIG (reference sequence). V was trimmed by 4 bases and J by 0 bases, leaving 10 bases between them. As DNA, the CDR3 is TGTGCCTGGAAGGAGACTGCCTCCTACAATGAGCAGTTCTTC. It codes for CAWKETASYNEQFF.

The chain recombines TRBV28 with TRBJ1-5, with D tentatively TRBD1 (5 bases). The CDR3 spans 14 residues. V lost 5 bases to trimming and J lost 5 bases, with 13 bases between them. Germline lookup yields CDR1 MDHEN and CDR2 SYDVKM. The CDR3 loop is CASSGDRLYQPQHF. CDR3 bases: TGTGCCAGCAGTGGAGACAGATTATATCAGCCCCAGCATTTT. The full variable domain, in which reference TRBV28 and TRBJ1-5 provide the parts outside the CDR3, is DVKVTQSSRYLVKRTGEKVFLECVQDMDHENMFWYRQDPGLGLRLIYFSYDVKMKEKGDIPEGYSVSREKKERFSLILESASTNQTSMYLCASSGDRLYQPQHFGDGTRLSIL.

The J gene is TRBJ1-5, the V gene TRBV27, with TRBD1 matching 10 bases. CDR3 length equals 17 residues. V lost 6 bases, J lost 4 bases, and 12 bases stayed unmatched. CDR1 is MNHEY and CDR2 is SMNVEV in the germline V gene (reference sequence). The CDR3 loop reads CASSPTGGPWGNQPQHF. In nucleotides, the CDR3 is TGTGCCAGCAGCCCGACAGGGGGCCCGTGGGGGAATCAGCCCCAGCATTTT.